The rows below give T cell receptor beta chains drawn from one sample of a study of T-cell memory formation after mild COVID-19. TCRdb itself ran the 5' RACE reads through MiXCR, one entry per CDR3 protein. Of roughly 240,000 distinct CDR3 sequences listed, 15% are singletons. Sequenced: PBMCs or a T cell subset sorted from them (not recorded which). Receptor source: an adult woman who had mild COVID-19 (a few samples of this study predate the infection). Cell type and time point are not known. Both conserved end residues are part of each CDR3. A D gene is named only where the DNA matches it firmly. Not every row has a clone size; where given, it reads once, few, many or a size class.

size	V	J	D	DNA	CDR3
few	TRBV7-9	TRBJ1-4	.	TGTGCCGGCAGCCAATACCTGGGCGGTCACAATGAAAAACTGTTTTTT	CAGSQYLGGHNEKLFF
many	TRBV5-5	TRBJ1-2	TRBD1	TGTGCCAGCAGCGGGGTATCCTGGACAGGGGATAACTATGGCTACACCTTC	CASSGVSWTGDNYGYTF
.	TRBV29-1	TRBJ2-3	.	TGCAGCGTTAAACAGTTGACTAGCACAGATACGCAGTATTTT	CSVKQLTSTDTQYF
few	TRBV27	TRBJ2-1	TRBD1	TGTGCCAGCAGTTTAGTCGGGACAGGTTACAATGAGCAGTTCTTC	CASSLVGTGYNEQFF
few	TRBV5-1	TRBJ1-1	.	TGCGCCAGCAGCTTCGAGAGGGCTAACACTGAAGCTTTCTTT	CASSFERANTEAFF
few	TRBV6-5	TRBJ2-1	.	TGTGCCAGCAGTCTGGGGGACGGTGAGCAGTTCTTC	CASSLGDGEQFF
.	TRBV12-3/TRBV12-4	TRBJ2-3	.	TGTGCCAGCAGTTTAGCGGGGGCGCCAGGAGATACGCAGTATTTT	CASSLAGAPGDTQYF
.	TRBV5-1	TRBJ2-1	TRBD2	TGCGCCAGCAGCATACTAGCGGGGGGCTACAATGAGCAGTTCTTC	CASSILAGGYNEQFF
few	TRBV2	TRBJ1-1	TRBD1	TGTGCCAGCAGGCAGAGACAGGGGGCGAGGGTATCGAACACTGAAGCTTTCTTT	CASRQRQGARVSNTEAFF
.	TRBV10-3	TRBJ1-2	.	TGTGCCATCAAGCCAGCCGCAGACTTTGGCTACACCTTC	CAIKPAADFGYTF
few	TRBV6-5	TRBJ1-2	.	TGTGCCAGCAGTTACTCGGTAGCTCGGGACTATGGCTACACCTTC	CASSYSVARDYGYTF
.	TRBV6-2/TRBV6-3	TRBJ2-2	TRBD2	TGTGCCAGCAGTCCCCGAAACCTAGCGGGGGGGTACACCGGGGAGCTGTTTTTT	CASSPRNLAGGYTGELFF
few	TRBV20-1	TRBJ2-4	TRBD2	TGCAGTGCTCGCCAGACTAGCGGAAGCATTCAGTACTTC	CSARQTSGSIQYF
few	TRBV10-3	TRBJ2-7	TRBD1	TGTGCCACCTCGACAGGGCTCGAGCAGTACTTC	CATSTGLEQYF
.	TRBV20-1	TRBJ1-1	.	TGCAGTGCTAGAAATGCTAGGAAGGGAAGCACTGAAGCTTTCTTT	CSARNARKGSTEAFF
.	TRBV12-3/TRBV12-4	TRBJ2-7	.	TGTGCCAGCAGTTTTCAGCCCTTTACCTACGAGCAGTACTTC	CASSFQPFTYEQYF
few	TRBV10-3	TRBJ2-1	TRBD2	TGTGCCATCAACAGGGCTAGCGGGAGCTCCTACAATGAGCAGTTCTTC	CAINRASGSSYNEQFF
.	TRBV6-5	TRBJ2-7	TRBD2	TGTGCCAGCAGCCCCACGGGGACTAGCGGGAACGAGCAGTACTTC	CASSPTGTSGNEQYF
many	TRBV11-2	TRBJ1-4	.	TGTGCCAGCAGCCCGCAGCGGACCACTAATGAAAAACTGTTTTTT	CASSPQRTTNEKLFF
few	TRBV20-1	TRBJ1-5	.	TGCAGTGCTAGGTTGGGACACGGGACAAATCAGCCCCAGCATTTT	CSARLGHGTNQPQHF
.	TRBV20-1	TRBJ2-1	.	TGCAGTGCTTTAGGGACTGGCAACGGGGAGCAGTTCTTC	CSALGTGNGEQFF
.	TRBV12-3/TRBV12-4	TRBJ1-1	.	TGTGCCAGCAGGTTTGGGGGGGAGGCCGCTGAAGCTTTCTTT	CASRFGGEAAEAFF
.	TRBV11-2	TRBJ2-5	.	TGTGCCAGCAGCTTATCGTGGACAGAAGAGACCCAGTACTTC	CASSLSWTEETQYF
once	TRBV7-3	TRBJ2-1	.	TGTGCCAGCAGCTTAACGTCGGTCCGGGGGTACAATGAGCAGTTCTTC	CASSLTSVRGYNEQFF
many	TRBV7-8	TRBJ2-1	TRBD1	TGTGCCAGCAGCGAGGGACAGATCTCCTACAATGAGCAGTTCTTC	CASSEGQISYNEQFF
few	TRBV11-2	TRBJ1-1	.	TGTGCCAGCAGCTTAGATCTAGTTCGTGGGCAGGGCGACACTGAAGCTTTCTTT	CASSLDLVRGQGDTEAFF
few	TRBV7-7	TRBJ2-3	.	TGTGCTAGCAGCAATGGACTCCCGACCGATACGCAGTATTTT	CASSNGLPTDTQYF
.	TRBV10-3	TRBJ1-1	.	TGTGCCATCAGTGAGTCACAACGGGAGAACACTGAAGCTTTCTTT	CAISESQRENTEAFF
few	TRBV2	TRBJ2-1	TRBD1	TGTGCCAGCAGTGACAGGGGGCAGTCCTACAATGAGCAGTTCTTC	CASSDRGQSYNEQFF
.	TRBV11-2	TRBJ2-1	TRBD1	TGTGCCAGCAGCTTAGGGAACAGGGGCTACAATGAGCAGTTCTTC	CASSLGNRGYNEQFF
many	TRBV20-1	TRBJ1-1	.	TGCAGTGCTTCCCGCAGGTTGGGAACTGAAGCTTTCTTT	CSASRRLGTEAFF
few	TRBV6-1	TRBJ2-3	TRBD1	TGTGCCAGCAGTACCCGGGACAGGGGTAGCACAGATACGCAGTATTTT	CASSTRDRGSTDTQYF
.	TRBV7-2	TRBJ1-4	.	TGTGCCAGCAGCCTGAGGGTGACAACTAATGAAAAACTGTTTTTT	CASSLRVTTNEKLFF
.	TRBV19	TRBJ1-2	.	TGTGCCAGTAAGCGGGTTTCAAATAACTATGGCTACACCTTC	CASKRVSNNYGYTF
.	TRBV10-3	TRBJ2-3	.	TGTGCCATCAGTGAGTCCAAGGGGACCAGCACAGATACGCAGTATTTT	CAISESKGTSTDTQYF
many	TRBV5-5	TRBJ2-7	TRBD2	TGTGCCAGCATGAATAGCGGGGCCTGGGAGCAGTACTTC	CASMNSGAWEQYF
.	TRBV10-3	TRBJ2-7	TRBD2	TGTGCCATCAGTGGAAAAACTAGCGGAGACGAGCAGTACTTC	CAISGKTSGDEQYF
.	TRBV7-3	TRBJ2-1	TRBD2	TGTGCCAGCAGCTCACCCGGCGGGACTAGCGGGGGAAATGAGCAGTTCTTC	CASSSPGGTSGGNEQFF
.	TRBV6-5	TRBJ1-2	.	TGTGCCAGCAGTTATGACAGGAGCTATGGCTACACCTTC	CASSYDRSYGYTF
.	TRBV7-9	TRBJ2-5	TRBD2	TGTGCCAGCAGCCTTAGCGGGAGGGTCCAAGAGACCCAGTACTTC	CASSLSGRVQETQYF
many	TRBV3-1	TRBJ1-1	.	TGTGCCAGCAGCCAAGCGGGGTCGGGAGTGGACACTGAAGCTTTCTTT	CASSQAGSGVDTEAFF
.	TRBV29-1	TRBJ1-1	TRBD1	TGCAGCGTTGTACTTCTACAGGGGGCCACTGAAGCTTTCTTT	CSVVLLQGATEAFF
many	TRBV10-3	TRBJ1-3	TRBD1	TGTGCCACAGGACAGGCAAACACCATATATTTT	CATGQANTIYF
.	TRBV5-1	TRBJ1-2	.	TGCGCCAGCAGCTTGACAGGGAGATTTGGCTACACCTTC	CASSLTGRFGYTF
many	TRBV7-3	TRBJ1-6	.	TGTGCCAGCGGGCAGTATAATTCACCCCTCCACTTT	CASGQYNSPLHF
.	TRBV5-1	TRBJ2-7	TRBD2	TGCGCCAGCAGCTCGAAGCTAGCGGGGGGGCCGGAAGCGAACGAGCAGTACTTC	CASSSKLAGGPEANEQYF
.	TRBV20-1	TRBJ2-7	.	TGCAGTGCCGCTCTAGGGCGGACTTCTGGTAGCCAGCAGTACTTC	CSAALGRTSGSQQYF
.	TRBV29-1	TRBJ1-4	.	TGCAGCGTTCAGGTCCAGGGGTCCGGGGAAAAACTGTTTTTT	CSVQVQGSGEKLFF
.	TRBV7-3	TRBJ2-1	TRBD2	TGTGCCAGCGGGCTAGCGGGATACAATGAGCAGTTCTTC	CASGLAGYNEQFF
.	TRBV20-1	TRBJ2-3	.	TGCAGTGCTAGAGGGGACGGTCCGACGCAGTATTTT	CSARGDGPTQYF
.	TRBV4-1	TRBJ2-3	.	TGCGCCAGCAGCCCGCCGGGCTCACGCCCCACAGATACGCAGTATTTT	CASSPPGSRPTDTQYF